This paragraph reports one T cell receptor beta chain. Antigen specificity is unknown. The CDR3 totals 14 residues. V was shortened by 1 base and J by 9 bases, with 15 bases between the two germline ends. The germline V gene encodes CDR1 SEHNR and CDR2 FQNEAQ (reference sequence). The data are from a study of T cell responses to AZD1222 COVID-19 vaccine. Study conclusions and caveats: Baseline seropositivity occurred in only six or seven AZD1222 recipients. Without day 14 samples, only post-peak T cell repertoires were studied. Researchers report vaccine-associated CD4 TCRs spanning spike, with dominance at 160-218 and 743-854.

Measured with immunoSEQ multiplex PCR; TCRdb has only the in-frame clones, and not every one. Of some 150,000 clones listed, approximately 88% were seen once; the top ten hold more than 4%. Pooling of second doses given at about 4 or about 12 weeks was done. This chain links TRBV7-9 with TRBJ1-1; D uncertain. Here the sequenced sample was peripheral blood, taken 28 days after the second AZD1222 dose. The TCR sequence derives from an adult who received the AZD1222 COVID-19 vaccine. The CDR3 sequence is CASSLGVSPTQAFF. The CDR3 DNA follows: TGTGCCAGCAGCTTAGGAGTAAGTCCTACCCAAGCTTTCTTT.